This T cell receptor (beta chain) comes out of a study of blood T cell repertoires in COVID-19. This CDR3 contains 17 residues. Germline trimming cut 0 bases from V and 2 bases from J; bases unmatched to any gene: 9. Germline CDR1 reads LNHDA; CDR2 reads SQIVND (reference sequence). Only in-frame clones appear in the TCRdb table, and some are missing; sequencing was by immunoSEQ multiplex PCR. Of 40,000 to 50,000 clones listed, 75% to 90% are singletons. Sequencing was carried out using peripheral blood. This clonotype originated in a woman older than 75 with COVID-19, enrolled during active disease. The V and J genes are TRBV19 and TRBJ1-2; 7 nucleotides match TRBD1. CDR3 amino acids: CASSIDPVRGPNYGYTF. CDR3 DNA sequence: TGTGCCAGTAGTATAGATCCGGTAAGGGGGCCCAACTATGGCTACACCTTC.